The sequence of this TCR beta chain was determined in a study of Graves' ophthalmopathy and Graves' hyperthyroidism. Amplification of the TCR beta CDR3 regions used RNA transcripts (as template). RT-PCR with HTBI primers came first, then second-round multiplex PCR. One entry per CDR3 protein results from TCRdb running MiXCR on the multiplex PCR reads. The repertoire holds around 600,000 distinct CDR3 sequences, with about 41% as singletons. This clonotype came up many times. The sample consisted of peripheral blood. The sequence was collected from an adult man with Graves' ophthalmopathy.

CDR3 bases: TGTGCCAGCAGCCCTCAATATAGCAATCAGCCCCAGCATTTT. Amino acids: CASSPQYSNQPQHF. The chain links TRBV12-3 or TRBV12-4 to TRBJ1-5; no reliable D call. This CDR3 comprises 14 residues. Trimming took off 6 bases at V and 0 bases at J, with 9 bases between the two ends.